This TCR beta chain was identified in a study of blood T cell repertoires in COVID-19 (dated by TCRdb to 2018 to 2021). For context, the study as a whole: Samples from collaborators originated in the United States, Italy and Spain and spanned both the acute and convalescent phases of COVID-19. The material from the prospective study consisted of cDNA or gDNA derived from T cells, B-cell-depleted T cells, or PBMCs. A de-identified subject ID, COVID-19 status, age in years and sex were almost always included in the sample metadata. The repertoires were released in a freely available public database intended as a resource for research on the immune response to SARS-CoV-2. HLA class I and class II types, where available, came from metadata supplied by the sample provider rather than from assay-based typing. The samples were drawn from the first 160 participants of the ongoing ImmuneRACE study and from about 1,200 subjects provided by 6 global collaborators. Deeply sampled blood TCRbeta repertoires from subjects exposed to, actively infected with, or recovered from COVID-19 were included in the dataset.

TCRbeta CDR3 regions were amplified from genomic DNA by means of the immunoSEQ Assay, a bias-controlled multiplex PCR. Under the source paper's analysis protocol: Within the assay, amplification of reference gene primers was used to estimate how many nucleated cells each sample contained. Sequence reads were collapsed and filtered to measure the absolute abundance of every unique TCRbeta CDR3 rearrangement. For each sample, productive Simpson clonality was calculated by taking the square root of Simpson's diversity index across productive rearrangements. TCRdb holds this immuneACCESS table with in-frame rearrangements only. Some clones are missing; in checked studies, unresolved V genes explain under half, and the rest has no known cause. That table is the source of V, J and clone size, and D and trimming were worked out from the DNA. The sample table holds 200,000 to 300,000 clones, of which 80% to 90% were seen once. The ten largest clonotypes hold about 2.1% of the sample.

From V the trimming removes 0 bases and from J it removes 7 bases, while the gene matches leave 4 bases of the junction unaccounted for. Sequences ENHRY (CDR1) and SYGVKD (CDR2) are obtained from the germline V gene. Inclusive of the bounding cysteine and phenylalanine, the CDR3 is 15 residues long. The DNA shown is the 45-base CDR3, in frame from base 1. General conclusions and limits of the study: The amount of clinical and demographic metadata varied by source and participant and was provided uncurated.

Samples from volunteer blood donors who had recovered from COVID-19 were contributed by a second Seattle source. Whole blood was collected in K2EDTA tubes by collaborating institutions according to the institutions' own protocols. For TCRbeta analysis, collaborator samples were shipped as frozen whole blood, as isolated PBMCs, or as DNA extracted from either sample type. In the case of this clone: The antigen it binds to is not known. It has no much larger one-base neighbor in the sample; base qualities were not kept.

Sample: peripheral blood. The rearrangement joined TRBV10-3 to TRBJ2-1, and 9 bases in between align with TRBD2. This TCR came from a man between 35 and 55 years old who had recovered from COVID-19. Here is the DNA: TGTGCCATCAGTGAGTCTGCGGGAGGGCGGAATGAGCAGTTCTTC. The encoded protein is CAISESAGGRNEQFF.